Shown below are 26 T cell receptor beta chains from a single sample sequenced in a study of CXCR3-negative and CXCR3-positive naive CD8 T cells. Researchers prepared the TRB cDNA libraries using 5' RACE with UMI labels. Reanalyzing the 5' RACE reads, TCRdb keeps one entry per CDR3 protein, without DNA. The sample features 45,000 to 60,000 distinct CDR3 sequences, with 20% to 25% in its top ten. Specimen: memory CD8+ T cells from blood. These receptor sequences come from a human donor in good health. Some clones in this sample may be carry-over from other donors' samples.

This CDR3 reads CASSWDRITDTQYF. The V gene is TRBV14, the J gene TRBJ2-3; TCRdb outputs TRBD1, but without DNA this stays unchecked. The CDR3 is 14 residues long. The germline CDR1 and CDR2 sequences are SGHDN and FVKESK.

The chain uses TRBV4-3 and TRBJ2-5. CDR1 LGHNA and CDR2 YSLEER come from the germline V gene. CDR3 size: 14 residues. The CDR3 is CASSRDRDQETQYF.

The chain couples TRBV6-1 to TRBJ2-7; TCRdb's D call, TRBD1, is unchecked because there is no DNA. The germline V gene has CDR1 MNHNS and CDR2 SASEGT. There are 14 residues in the CDR3. CDR3 loop: CASSEYRASYEQYF.

This chain joins TRBV14 and TRBJ2-5. Germline assignment: CDR1 SGHDN and CDR2 FVKESK. The CDR3 is made up of 13 amino acids. CDR3 sequence: CASSHWGEETQYF.

The chain has TRBV7-3 and TRBJ2-3; TCRdb's assignment of TRBD2 cannot be checked, as there is no DNA. The germline V gene has CDR1 SGHTA and CDR2 FQGTGA. This CDR3 comprises 12 residues. The CDR3 here is CASSLGDDTQYF.

The chain uses TRBV11-3 and TRBJ2-7; TCRdb names TRBD2, which stays unverified in the absence of DNA. Germline values: CDR1 SGHNT, CDR2 YENEEA. The CDR3 has 20 amino acids. CDR3: CASSLEPGLAGGTFSYEQYF.

V usage is TRBV30 and J usage is TRBJ2-7; TCRdb's D call, TRBD2, is unchecked because there is no DNA. The CDR3 spans 12 residues. Germline values: CDR1 GTSNPN, CDR2 SVGIG (reference sequence). CDR3 loop: CAWSVSGYEQYF.

The CDR3 loop reads CASSQDRAYPDTQYF. The chain links TRBV4-3 to TRBJ2-3. This CDR3 contains 15 residues. CDR1 is LGHNA and CDR2 is YSLEER in the germline V gene.

The V call is TRBV29-1, the J call TRBJ2-2; TCRdb returns TRBD1, unconfirmable since there is no DNA. This CDR3 has 14 amino acids. CDR1 is SQVTM and CDR2 is ANQGSEA in the germline V gene. The CDR3 sequence is CSVDRGLGTGELFF.

The chain uses TRBV28 and TRBJ2-7; TCRdb returns TRBD1, unconfirmable since there is no DNA. The germline V gene encodes CDR1 MDHEN and CDR2 SYDVKM. The CDR3 covers 12 residues. CDR3 loop: CASSWGRYEQYF.

The V and J genes are TRBV7-8 and TRBJ2-7; no DNA is available, so the TRBD2 call from TCRdb remains unchecked. CDR1 SGHVS and CDR2 FQNEAQ come from the germline V gene. The CDR3 is 17 residues long. CDR3 sequence: CASSLGTSPLSSYEQYF.

This sequence joins TRBV7-2 and TRBJ2-7; checking the TCRdb D call of TRBD2 is not possible without DNA. This CDR3 spans 15 amino acids. Germline-derived CDR1 and CDR2 are SGHTA and FQGNSA. The chain's CDR3 is CASSPLAGDLYEQYF.

This chain uses TRBV12-3 or TRBV12-4 with TRBJ2-5; TCRdb picks TRBD1, but there is no DNA to check that call. CDR3 size: 13 residues. CDR3 residues: CASSDRAQETQYF.

The chain's CDR3 is CASGLVGRVHGYTF. The chain recombines TRBV12-5 with TRBJ1-2; TCRdb gives TRBD1 as the D gene, but with no DNA this cannot be confirmed. Per germline, CDR1 LGHNT and CDR2 FRNRAP. The CDR3 spans 14 residues. Combining the CDR3 with reference TRBV12-5 and TRBJ1-2 gives the whole variable domain DARVTQTPRHKVTEMGQEVTMRCQPILGHNTVFWYRQTMMQGLELLAYFRNRAPLDDSGMPKDRFSAEMPDATLATLKIQPSEPRDSAVYFCASGLVGRVHGYTFGSGTRLTVV.

The rearrangement joins TRBV6-2 or TRBV6-3 to TRBJ2-2; TCRdb gives TRBD1 as the D gene, but with no DNA this cannot be confirmed. Germline loops: CDR1 MNHEY, CDR2 SVGEGT. The CDR3 has 15 amino acids. The CDR3 here is CASRRGMTDTGELFF.

This chain uses TRBV29-1 with TRBJ2-1; lacking DNA, the TRBD1 call made by TCRdb goes unchecked. Germline V gene lookup returns CDR1 SQVTM and CDR2 ANQGSEA. The CDR3 has 16 amino acids. The CDR3: CSVEDLRTGSYNEQFF.

This chain connects TRBV28 to TRBJ2-2; TCRdb gives TRBD2 as the D gene, but with no DNA this cannot be confirmed. This CDR3 spans 16 amino acids. The V gene's germline CDR1 is MDHEN and CDR2 SYDVKM. The CDR3 spells CASSSWTRDSTGEPFF. Full variable domain (remainder filled in from reference TRBV28 and TRBJ2-2): DVKVTQSSRYLVKRTGEKVFLECVQDMDHENMFWYRQDPGLGLRLIYFSYDVKMKEKGDIPEGYSVSREKKERFSLILESASTNQTSMYLCASSSWTRDSTGEPFFGEGSRLTVL.

The genes are TRBV11-2 and TRBJ2-7; lacking DNA, the TRBD1 call made by TCRdb goes unchecked. Germline V gives CDR1 SGHAT, CDR2 FQNNGV. This CDR3 is built from 15 residues. The CDR3 spells CASSSHPGTGVRQYF.

The chain has TRBV7-3 and TRBJ2-1. Per the germline V gene, CDR1 is SGHTA and CDR2 is FQGTGA. This CDR3 region has 16 residues. CDR3 residues: CASSSYTGGSYNEQFF.

The chain couples TRBV30 to TRBJ1-1; TCRdb returns TRBD1, unconfirmable since there is no DNA. CDR1 is GTSNPN and CDR2 is SVGIG in the germline V gene (reference sequence). The length of the CDR3 is 12 residues. CDR3 in amino acids: CAWSVTAPEAFF.

This chain uses TRBV29-1 with TRBJ2-2; absent DNA, TCRdb's TRBD1 call cannot be checked. The CDR3 covers 14 residues. CDR1 and CDR2 (germline): SQVTM, ANQGSEA. The CDR3 sequence is CSVEPGANTGELFF.

The chain uses TRBV14 and TRBJ2-2; checking the TCRdb D call of TRBD2 is not possible without DNA. The CDR3 totals 16 residues. Germline V gene sequence: CDR1 SGHDN, CDR2 FVKESK. The CDR3 spells CASSLVIGPATGELFF. Based on the CDR3 plus reference TRBV14 and TRBJ2-2, the full variable domain is EAGVTQFPSHSVIEKGQTVTLRCDPISGHDNLYWYRRVMGKEIKFLLHFVKESKQDESGMPNNRFLAERTGGTYSTLKVQPAELEDSGVYFCASSLVIGPATGELFFGEGSRLTVL.

The chain is built from TRBV5-1 and TRBJ1-4; TCRdb indicates TRBD1, and absent DNA this call remains unverified. Germline lookup yields CDR1 SGHRS and CDR2 YFSETQ. The CDR3 contains 19 residues. The CDR3 protein is CASSLHSVVPITTNEKLFF.

The chain has TRBV10-3 and TRBJ2-2; TCRdb names TRBD1, which stays unverified in the absence of DNA. Per germline, CDR1 ENHRY and CDR2 SYGVKD. The CDR3 covers 14 residues. This CDR3 is CAIGGPPSAGELFF.

The CDR3 is CASTGRGETQYF. This chain joins TRBV12-3 or TRBV12-4 and TRBJ2-5. The CDR3 runs to 12 residues.

This chain links TRBV29-1 with TRBJ2-2; the TRBD1 assignment by TCRdb is unverifiable without DNA. CDR1 SQVTM and CDR2 ANQGSEA come from the germline V gene. This CDR3 comprises 15 residues. This CDR3 is CSVDRGQGNTGELFF.